This T cell receptor (beta chain) was documented in a study of cytomegalovirus exposure and HLA in healthy donors. Overall study results and limits: HLA allele associations emerged for some 16,000 TCR beta sequences in a later analysis, at 0.05 false discovery rate. Later on, an analysis showed TCR association rates differing by HLA locus, with DRB1 the most and HLA-C the fewest. For TCR beta chains, V- and J-gene trimming was later linked to a missense DCLRE1C variant.

CDR1 and CDR2 (germline): SEHNR, FQNEAQ (reference sequence). V gave up 4 bases and J gave up 0 bases, with 16 bases separating them. CDR3 length: 16 amino acids. PCR used 60 Vbeta primers and 13 Jbeta primers. This table comes from immunoSEQ multiplex PCR, and its TCRdb copy is limited to in-frame clones, with some not included. Altogether around 130,000 clones are present, approximately 80% being singletons, with the ten largest covering roughly 6%. Turning to this clone: No antigen is known for it.

The material sequenced was PBMCs. The TCR sequence derives from a young man in good health and CMV-seropositive. The chain employs TRBV7-9 and TRBJ2-7; the D gene is possibly TRBD2 (6 bases). The CDR3 bases are TGTGCCAGCAGCTCAGCAGTGGGACTCAGCTCCTACGAGCAGTACTTC. It is translated as CASSSAVGLSSYEQYF. Based on the CDR3 plus reference TRBV7-9 and TRBJ2-7, the full variable domain is DTGVSQNPRHKITKRGQNVTFRCDPISEHNRLYWYRQTLGQGPEFLTYFQNEAQLEKSRLLSDRFSAERPKGSFSTLEIQRTEQGDSAMYLCASSSAVGLSSYEQYFGPGTRLTVT.